This TCR beta chain was captured by sequencing in a study of T cell repertoires in aging, cancer and after chemotherapy. As for the study in general: Healthy donor repertoires were recorded over several months to years and showed clear clonal overlap. Some 8.1 million TCR reads were in the whole dataset.

V gave up 3 bases and J gave up 5 bases, with 14 bases separating them. Germline V gives CDR1 SGHKS, CDR2 YYEKEE (reference sequence). The CDR3 totals 14 residues. Amplification of TCR beta used genomic DNA extracted from peripheral blood. Rearranged V-D-J TRB sequences were amplified with a mixed TRB-A/B primer pool. TCRdb ran MiXCR on the multiplex PCR reads and lists one entry per CDR3 protein. The sample lists about 13,000 distinct CDR3 sequences; under 30% were seen once. This clonotype came up a few times. Its matching antigen is unknown. Overall study results and limits: In cancer patients, declining TCR diversity with age involved lost richness and lost evenness. In each cancer cohort, median generation probability increased across chemotherapy, suggesting thymic output rebounded.

Sequencing used blood. The receptor was derived from a human donor in good health. This chain uses TRBV5-5 with TRBJ1-2, with D uncertain. The CDR3 is CASSSQRTVYGYTF. In DNA, the CDR3 is TGTGCCAGCAGCTCGCAGCGGACGGTTTATGGCTACACCTTC.